This T cell receptor (beta chain) emerged from a study of blood T cell repertoires in COVID-19. The method was immunoSEQ multiplex PCR; TCRdb's version includes in-frame clones alone and lacks a portion of them. The table has hundreds of thousands of clones, around nine tenths seen once. The trim removed 1 base at V and 5 bases at J, leaving 3 bases unmatched. The CDR3 spans 14 residues. Germline V gives CDR1 KGHSY, CDR2 FQNENV. The sequence derives from a woman between 18 and 30 years old with acute COVID-19. The sample was PBMCs or T cells enriched from blood (not recorded which). This chain uses TRBV16 with TRBJ1-1, with 8 bases matching TRBD1. In DNA, the CDR3 is TGTGCCAGCAGCCAATGGACAGGGCTTACTGAAGCTTTCTTT. This gives the protein CASSQWTGLTEAFF.